The source of this T cell receptor beta chain is a study of blood T cell repertoires in COVID-19. Study-level information: Acute-phase and convalescent COVID-19 samples originated in the United States, Italy and Spain.

Residents of 24 US areas, aged about 18 to 95 years, made up the participants. Recovery meant two consecutive negative NP/OP PCR tests, professional clearance, or resolved symptoms. Here immunoSEQ multiplex PCR was the method, and the copy in TCRdb shows in-frame clones only, minus some. The table shows roughly 190,000 clones, with 70% to 90% occurring only once. The clonotype comes from a woman younger than 30 who had recovered from COVID-19. What was sequenced was PBMCs or T cells enriched from blood (not recorded which).

Here the CDR3 DNA reads TGTGCCACCAGCTACGTGAGGGCATTAACAGATACGCAGTATTTT. Its protein product is CATSYVRALTDTQYF. The J gene is TRBJ2-3, the V gene TRBV15; tentative D call: TRBD2 (5 bases). Germline assignment: CDR1 LNHNV and CDR2 YYDKDF (reference sequence). V dropped 5 bases and J dropped 3 bases, with 15 bases sitting between them. The CDR3 length is 15 residues.